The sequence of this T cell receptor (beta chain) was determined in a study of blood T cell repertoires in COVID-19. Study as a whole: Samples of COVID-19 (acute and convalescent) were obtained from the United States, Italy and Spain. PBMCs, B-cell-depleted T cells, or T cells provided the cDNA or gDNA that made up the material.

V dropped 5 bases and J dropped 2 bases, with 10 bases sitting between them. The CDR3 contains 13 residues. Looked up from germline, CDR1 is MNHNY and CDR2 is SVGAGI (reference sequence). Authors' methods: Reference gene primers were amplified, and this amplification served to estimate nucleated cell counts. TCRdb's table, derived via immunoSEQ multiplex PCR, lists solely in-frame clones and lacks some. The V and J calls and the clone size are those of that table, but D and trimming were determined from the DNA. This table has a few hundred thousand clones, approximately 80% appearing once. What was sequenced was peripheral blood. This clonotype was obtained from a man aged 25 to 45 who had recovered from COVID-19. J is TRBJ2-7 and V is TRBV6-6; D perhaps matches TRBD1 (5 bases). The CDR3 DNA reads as TGTGCCAGCAGTCCCACAGGAGCCTACGAGCAGTACGTC. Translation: CASSPTGAYEQYV.